Below, 30 T cell receptor beta chains from the same sample are listed, as sequenced in a study of regulatory T cells in long-lasting Graves disease. TCR beta libraries were built with iRepertoire HTBI primers and Arm-PCR of CDR3 regions. MiXCR was run by TCRdb on the multiplex PCR reads, yielding one entry per CDR3 protein. The table shows 300,000 to 350,000 distinct CDR3 sequences, with around a fifth occurring only once. Time point denoted: persistent/refractory GD, antithyroid drugs over 5 years with positive TRAb. Extracted RNA from PBMCs served as the source of the TCR library. This specimen consisted of peripheral blood mononuclear cells (PBMCs), obtained when the disease was refractory, from a patient treated with antithyroid drugs. The receptors derive from a female donor with Graves disease.

This clonotype came up a few times. CDR3: CASAGASLPSYEQYF. CDR3 coding DNA: TGTGCCAGCGCGGGGGCTTCTCTACCCTCCTACGAGCAGTACTTC. The chain uses TRBV6-1 and TRBJ2-7, with TRBD2 as a possible D gene (7 bases). This CDR3 is 15 amino acids long. Trimming removed 8 bases from V and 0 bases from J, with 17 bases in between. Germline CDR1 and CDR2: MNHNS and SASEGT.

The chain joins TRBV18 to TRBJ2-1, with D perhaps matching TRBD2 (5 bases). Trimming removed 2 bases from V and 0 bases from J, with 8 bases in between. Germline-derived CDR1 and CDR2 are KGHSH and LQKENI. CDR3 length: 15 amino acids. Here the CDR3 DNA reads TGTGCCAGCTCACCATATGGGAGCTCCTACAATGAGCAGTTCTTC. Protein sequence: CASSPYGSSYNEQFF.

The rearrangement uses TRBV27 and TRBJ2-3; D gene ambiguous. V lost 2 bases and J lost 2, with 11 bases in between. CDR3 length: 15 amino acids. In germline, CDR1 is MNHEY, CDR2 SMNVEV (reference sequence). In nucleotides, the CDR3 is TGTGCCAGCAGTTTACAAGGCCGCTACACAGATACGCAGTATTTT. Residues: CASSLQGRYTDTQYF.

The chain carries TRBV9 and TRBJ1-2; D is possibly TRBD1 (5 bases). CDR1 SGDLS and CDR2 YYNGEE come from the germline V gene. This CDR3 is 13 amino acids long. Trimming took 3 bases from V and 6 from J, leaving 12 bases between them. This CDR3 is CASSGEGMHGYTF. As DNA, the CDR3 is TGTGCCAGCAGCGGAGAGGGGATGCATGGCTACACCTTC.

This clonotype was found many times. V usage is TRBV12-3 or TRBV12-4 and J usage is TRBJ2-2; D not certain. Between the trimmed V and J ends, which lost 8 bases and 6 bases, there was a span of 16 bases. The CDR3 contains 14 residues. The CDR3 nucleotides read TGTGCCAGCCAGGCCTCTCCTGGGGCCGGGGAGCTGTTTTTT. As protein: CASQASPGAGELFF.

The rearrangement joins TRBV12-3 or TRBV12-4 to TRBJ2-2; the match to TRBD1 covers 11 bases. The V gene end was trimmed by 5 bases and the J gene end by 0 bases; junction bases not matched to a gene: 8. The CDR3 covers 18 residues. The CDR3 nucleotides read TGTGCCAGCAGTCCAACCCGGGACAGGGGGTCGAACACCGGGGAGCTGTTTTTT. It codes for CASSPTRDRGSNTGELFF.

This rearrangement joins TRBV5-5 to TRBJ2-5, with a tentative D call TRBD1 (6 bases). The germline CDR1 and CDR2 sequences are SGHKS and YYEKEE (reference sequence). The CDR3 loop spans 15 amino acids. Trimming cost V 4 bases and J 5 bases, with 18 bases left between them. DNA of the CDR3: TGTGCCAGCAGCCCCTCGCCTGGGGGCCGGGAGACCCAGTACTTC. It translates to CASSPSPGGRETQYF. Based on the CDR3 plus reference TRBV5-5 and TRBJ2-5, the full variable domain is DAGVTQSPTHLIKTRGQQVTLRCSPISGHKSVSWYQQVLGQGPQFIFQYYEKEERGRGNFPDRFSARQFPNYSSELNVNALLLGDSALYLCASSPSPGGRETQYFGPGTRLLVL.

There are a few counts of this clonotype. V gene TRBV28 combines with J gene TRBJ2-1; D possibly corresponds to TRBD2 (6 bases). V was trimmed by 11 bases and J by 6 bases, leaving 20 bases between them. The germline V gene has CDR1 MDHEN and CDR2 SYDVKM. This CDR3 is built from 14 residues. CDR3 sequence (DNA): TGTGCCGGAAGCCGGGGACTCAGGTCCAATGAGCAGTTCTTC. This codes for CAGSRGLRSNEQFF.

Notes on this clonotype: A much larger clone lies a single base off, so this may be a read error. The CDR3 region is CASPRAGDEQYF. The CDR3 DNA sequence: TGTGCCAGCCCAAGGGCGGGTGACGAGCAGTACTTC. V gene TRBV18 combines with J gene TRBJ2-7; a weak D match, TRBD2 (5 bases). Trimming took off 8 bases at V and 5 bases at J, with 13 bases between the two ends. Per germline, CDR1 KGHSH and CDR2 LQKENI. This CDR3 spans 12 amino acids.

The rearrangement uses TRBV15 and TRBJ2-7; a weak D match, TRBD2 (6 bases). Germline assignment: CDR1 LNHNV and CDR2 YYDKDF (reference sequence). The V and J ends lost 1 base and 6 bases respectively, with 13 bases between them. This CDR3 comprises 14 residues. CDR3 sequence: CATSRGASAGEQYF. The CDR3 bases are TGTGCCACCAGCAGAGGAGCTAGCGCGGGCGAGCAGTACTTC. Drawing the rest from reference TRBV15 and TRBJ2-7, the complete variable domain is DAMVIQNPRYQVTQFGKPVTLSCSQTLNHNVMYWYQQKSSQAPKLLFHYYDKDFNNEADTPDNFQSRRPNTSFCFLDIRSPGLGDTAMYLCATSRGASAGEQYFGPGTRLTVT.

The rearrangement links TRBV20-1 to TRBJ2-7; no firm D call. CDR3 size: 12 residues. Trimming shortened V by 4 bases and J by 0 bases, and 7 bases separated the two germline ends. In germline, CDR1 is DFQATT, CDR2 SNEGSKA (reference sequence). The CDR3 DNA reads as TGCAGTGCTAACGGAGACTCCTACGAGCAGTACTTC. As protein: CSANGDSYEQYF.

On this clonotype itself: A read error may explain this, as a much larger clone is one base away. This sequence joins TRBV10-3 and TRBJ1-4, with TRBD1 matching over 7 bases. CDR1 ENHRY and CDR2 SYGVKD come from the germline V gene. CDR3 length: 15 residues. The junction had 9 bases not matched to a gene; V was cut back by 0 bases and J by 11 bases. CDR3 in amino acids: CAISESMGQTRKLFF. The DNA for the CDR3 is TGTGCCATCAGTGAGTCTATGGGACAGACCAGGAAACTGTTTTTT.

This clonotype occurred a few times. This rearrangement joins TRBV27 to TRBJ1-6, with TRBD1 as a possible D gene (5 bases). The CDR3 is made up of 16 amino acids. The V end was cut by 0 bases, the J end by 9 bases, with 15 bases between. Germline-derived CDR1 and CDR2 are MNHEY and SMNVEV (reference sequence). The CDR3 reads CASSLSRGAESSPLHF. CDR3 nucleotide sequence: TGTGCCAGCAGTTTATCGAGAGGGGCCGAGAGTTCACCCCTCCACTTT.

To note about this clonotype: This may arise from a read error, as a much more abundant clone is one base away. Here the CDR3 omits its conserved ending phenylalanine or tryptophan, so a read error is the likely source. V and J are TRBV5-5 and TRBJ2-7; weak D call: TRBD2 (5 bases). Per germline, CDR1 SGHKS and CDR2 YYEKEE (reference sequence). The CDR3 runs 15 residues. V lost 0 bases to trimming and J lost 8 bases, with 18 bases between them. CDR3 loop: CASSLDGDAKSKQYS. The CDR3 bases are TGTGCCAGCAGCTTGGACGGGGATGCTAAGAGCAAGCAGTACTCC.

This clonotype was recorded a few times. The chain employs TRBV6-2 or TRBV6-3 and TRBJ1-5; weak D call: TRBD1 (5 bases). The germline gives CDR1 MNHEY, CDR2 SVGEGT. V dropped 0 bases and J dropped 2 bases, with 11 bases sitting between them. The CDR3 is 16 residues long. As DNA, the CDR3 is TGTGCCAGCAGTTACTCGGCAGGGACGGGCAATCAGCCCCAGCATTTT. This gives the protein CASSYSAGTGNQPQHF.

This chain joins TRBV19 and TRBJ1-5; tentative D call: TRBD1 (5 bases). With 9 bases removed from V and 10 bases from J, the gap between germline ends came to 28 bases. Per the germline V gene, CDR1 is LNHDA and CDR2 is SQIVND (reference sequence). This CDR3 comprises 16 residues. The CDR3 protein is CASRSWGEKEVDPQHF. The CDR3 DNA sequence: TGTGCCAGCCGCTCCTGGGGGGAGAAGGAGGTTGACCCCCAGCATTTT. Full variable domain (rest looked up from reference TRBV19 and TRBJ1-5): DGGITQSPKYLFRKEGQNVTLSCEQNLNHDAMYWYRQDPGQGLRLIYYSQIVNDFQKGDIAEGYSVSREKKESFPLTVTSAQKNPTAFYLCASRSWGEKEVDPQHFGDGTRLSIL.

This clonotype occurred a few times. The rearrangement uses TRBV12-3 or TRBV12-4 and TRBJ2-6, with TRBD1 matching 7 bases. This CDR3 is built from 17 residues. The V and J ends lost 7 bases and 0 bases, in that order; junction bases with no gene match: 9. This CDR3 is CASTWDSFFSGANVLTF. For the CDR3, the DNA is TGTGCCAGCACCTGGGACAGTTTTTTCTCTGGGGCCAACGTCCTGACTTTC.

Many counts were recorded for this clonotype. The chain combines TRBV6-1 with TRBJ1-5; 7 bases align to TRBD1. Trimming took 10 bases from V and 0 from J; bases not matched to a gene: 6. Per the germline V gene, CDR1 is MNHNS and CDR2 is SASEGT. The CDR3 loop spans 14 amino acids. The CDR3 loop is CATTTGNSNQPQHF. CDR3 sequence (DNA): TGTGCCACCACGACAGGGAATAGCAATCAGCCCCAGCATTTT.

The sample holds a few counts of this clonotype. The chain joins TRBV29-1 to TRBJ1-2, with 7 positions matching TRBD1. V was clipped by 5 bases and J by 8 bases; unmatched bases: 8. The germline V gene encodes CDR1 SQVTM and CDR2 ANQGSEA. The CDR3 is 12 amino acids. CDR3 DNA: TGCAGCGTTTATAGACAGGGCGACGGCTACACCTTC. Translation gives CSVYRQGDGYTF.

A few counts support this clonotype. One base away lies a much larger clone, so this may be a sequencing read error. The rearrangement links TRBV6-2 or TRBV6-3 to TRBJ2-7, with TRBD2 as a possible D gene (5 bases). There are 15 residues in the CDR3. The V gene lost 4 bases and the J gene lost 5 bases, with 18 bases spanning the gap. Germline assignment: CDR1 MNHEY and CDR2 SVGEGT. CDR3 in amino acids: CASSSAVRGNDEQYF. Here the CDR3 DNA reads TGTGCCAGCAGTTCGGCTGTCCGGGGAAATGACGAGCAGTACTTC.

The table lists this clonotype with a count of one. A much larger clone differs from this one at a single base, so this may be a read error. The chain links TRBV2 to TRBJ1-4, with a tentative D call TRBD1 (6 bases). With 6 bases removed from V and 12 bases from J, the gap between germline ends came to 20 bases. In germline, CDR1 is SNHLY, CDR2 FYNNEI. This CDR3 has 14 residues. The CDR3, as DNA: TGTGCCAGCAGCGACTGGGGGGCGGGAGAAGAACTGTTTTTT. It encodes CASSDWGAGEELFF.

On this clonotype itself: A much larger clone differs from this one at a single base, so this may be a read error. The genes are TRBV6-2 or TRBV6-3 and TRBJ1-1, with D tentatively TRBD1 (6 bases). The CDR3 has 18 amino acids. Germline CDR1 MNHEY, CDR2 SVGEGT. The CDR3 DNA reads as TGTCCCAGCAGTCGATTTGGGGGCTCCTTGGGTGGGTACACTGAAGCTTTCTTT. Its protein product is CPSSRFGGSLGGYTEAFF.

This clonotype was observed many times. The chain is built from TRBV7-6 and TRBJ2-7; D uncertain. The germline V gene encodes CDR1 SGHVS and CDR2 FNYEAQ. The CDR3 has 14 amino acids. V was shortened by 2 bases and J by 0 bases, with 8 bases between the two germline ends. CDR3 sequence (DNA): TGTGCCAGCAGCTTACGTGGGTACTCCTACGAGCAGTACTTC. Protein product: CASSLRGYSYEQYF.

This clonotype was seen many times. The gene calls are TRBV12-3 or TRBV12-4 and TRBJ1-1, with D unclear. Trimming shortened V by 6 bases and J by 4 bases, and 9 bases separated the two germline ends. The CDR3 loop spans 12 amino acids. CDR3 sequence: CASSPRVTEAFF. The CDR3 DNA sequence: TGTGCCAGCAGCCCTCGGGTCACTGAAGCTTTCTTT.

This clonotype was counted ten times or more. V is TRBV12-3 or TRBV12-4 and J is TRBJ1-5; TRBD1 matches 8 bases. CDR3 size: 14 residues. V lost 4 bases, J lost 7 bases, and 6 bases stayed unmatched. CDR3 in amino acids: CASSYRQGWQPQHF. In DNA, the CDR3 is TGTGCCAGCAGTTATCGACAGGGGTGGCAGCCCCAGCATTTT.

This clonotype has ten or more counts. The chain links TRBV19 to TRBJ1-1, with D possibly matching TRBD1 (6 bases). V dropped 3 bases and J dropped 0 bases, with 11 bases sitting between them. Germline CDR1 and CDR2: LNHDA and SQIVND (reference sequence). The CDR3 has 15 amino acids. CDR3 sequence: CASSMLNRVNTEAFF. Here the CDR3 DNA reads TGTGCCAGTAGTATGTTGAACAGGGTGAACACTGAAGCTTTCTTT.

At least ten counts were recorded for this clonotype. The junction departs from the called germline gene at one end, perhaps through a read error. The V gene is TRBV30, the J gene TRBJ1-1, with D hard to call. Germline CDR1 reads GTSNPN; CDR2 reads SVGIG (reference sequence). The length of the CDR3 is 13 residues. The CDR3 nucleotides read TGTGCCTGGAGTGTACGTTTGAACACTAAAGCTTTCTTT. Its protein product is CAWSVRLNTKAFF.

The chain combines TRBV5-5 with TRBJ1-1; tentatively, D is TRBD1 (5 bases). Germline V gene lookup returns CDR1 SGHKS and CDR2 YYEKEE (reference sequence). The V end lost 4 bases, the J end lost 6 bases, and 16 bases lay between the germline ends. The CDR3 has 14 residues. The CDR3 bases are TGTGCCAGCAGCCCTTCGGGGGGGACCCCTGAAGCTTTCTTT. The encoded protein is CASSPSGGTPEAFF.

This clonotype was detected many times. The CDR3: CAWAQGYEQYF. DNA for the CDR3: TGTGCCTGGGCACAGGGCTACGAGCAGTACTTC. The J gene is TRBJ2-7, the V gene TRBV30, with D possibly matching TRBD1 (6 bases). Looked up from germline, CDR1 is GTSNPN and CDR2 is SVGIG (reference sequence). The CDR3 is 11 residues long. Trimming left V 5 bases short and J 3 bases short, with 8 bases between.

This clonotype was counted at least ten times. V usage is TRBV3-1 and J usage is TRBJ1-2; D uncertain. Looked up from germline, CDR1 is LGHDT and CDR2 is YNNKEL (reference sequence). V lost 2 bases, J lost 7 bases, and 11 bases lay in between. The CDR3 contains 13 residues. CDR3 residues: CASSQLRIPGYTF. As DNA, the CDR3 is TGTGCCAGCAGCCAACTCCGGATACCTGGCTACACCTTC.